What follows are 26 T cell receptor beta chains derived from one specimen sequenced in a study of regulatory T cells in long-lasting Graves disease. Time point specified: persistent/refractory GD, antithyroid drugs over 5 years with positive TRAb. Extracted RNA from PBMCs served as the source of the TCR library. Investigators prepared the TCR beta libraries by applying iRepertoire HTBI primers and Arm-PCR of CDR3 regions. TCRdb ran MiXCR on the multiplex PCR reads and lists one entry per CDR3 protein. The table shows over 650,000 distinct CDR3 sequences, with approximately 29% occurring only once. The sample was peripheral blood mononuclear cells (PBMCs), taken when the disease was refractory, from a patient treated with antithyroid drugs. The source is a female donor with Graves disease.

In DNA form, the CDR3 reads TGTGCCAGCTCACCATGGAATCAGCCCCAGCATTTT. This sequence encodes CASSPWNQPQHF. This chain uses TRBV18 with TRBJ1-5; D call uncertain. Trimming removed 2 bases at V and 4 bases at J, with 3 bases between. CDR3 length equals 12 residues. The germline gives CDR1 KGHSH, CDR2 LQKENI.

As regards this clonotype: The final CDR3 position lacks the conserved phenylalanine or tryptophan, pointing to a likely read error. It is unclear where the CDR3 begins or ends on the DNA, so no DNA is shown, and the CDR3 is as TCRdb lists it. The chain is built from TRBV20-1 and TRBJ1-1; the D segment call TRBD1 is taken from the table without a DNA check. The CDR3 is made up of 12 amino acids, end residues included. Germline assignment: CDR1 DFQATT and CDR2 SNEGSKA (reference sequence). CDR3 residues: CSAPGQGEKQFL.

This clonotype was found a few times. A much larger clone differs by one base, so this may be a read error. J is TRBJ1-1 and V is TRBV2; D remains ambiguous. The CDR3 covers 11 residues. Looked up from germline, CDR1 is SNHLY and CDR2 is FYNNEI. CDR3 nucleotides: TGTGCCAGCAGGAGGAACGCTGAAGCTTTCTTT. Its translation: CASRRNAEAFF.

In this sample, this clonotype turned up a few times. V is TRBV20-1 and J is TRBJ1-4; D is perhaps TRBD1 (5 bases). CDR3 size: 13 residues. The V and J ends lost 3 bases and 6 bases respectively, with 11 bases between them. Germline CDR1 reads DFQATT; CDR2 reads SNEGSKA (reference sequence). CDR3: CSASVGTYEKLFF. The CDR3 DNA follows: TGCAGTGCTAGTGTGGGGACTTATGAAAAACTGTTTTTT.

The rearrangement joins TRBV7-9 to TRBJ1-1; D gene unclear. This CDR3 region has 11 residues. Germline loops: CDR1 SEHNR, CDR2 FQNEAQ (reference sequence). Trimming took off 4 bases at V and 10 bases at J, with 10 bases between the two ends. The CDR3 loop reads CASSSSLAAFF. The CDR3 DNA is TGTGCCAGCAGCTCTTCCTTGGCAGCTTTCTTT.

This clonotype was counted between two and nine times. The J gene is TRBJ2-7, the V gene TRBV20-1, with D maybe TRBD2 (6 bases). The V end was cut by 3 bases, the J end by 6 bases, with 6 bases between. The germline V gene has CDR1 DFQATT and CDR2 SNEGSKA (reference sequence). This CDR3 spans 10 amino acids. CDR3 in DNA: TGCAGTGCTAGCGGGGGCGAGCAGTACTTC. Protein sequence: CSASGGEQYF.

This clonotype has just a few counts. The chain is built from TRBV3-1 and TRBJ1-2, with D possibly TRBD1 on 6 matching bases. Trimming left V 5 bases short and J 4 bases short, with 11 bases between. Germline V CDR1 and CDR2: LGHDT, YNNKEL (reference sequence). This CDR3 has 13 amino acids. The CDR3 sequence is CASSYREGYGYTF. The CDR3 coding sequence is TGTGCCAGCAGCTACAGGGAGGGCTATGGCTACACCTTC.

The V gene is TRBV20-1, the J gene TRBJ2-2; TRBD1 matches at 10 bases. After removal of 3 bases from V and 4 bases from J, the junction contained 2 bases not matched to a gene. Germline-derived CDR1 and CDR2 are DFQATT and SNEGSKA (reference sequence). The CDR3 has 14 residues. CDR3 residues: CSARTGGTTGELFF. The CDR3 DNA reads TGCAGTGCTAGGACAGGGGGCACCACCGGGGAGCTGTTTTTT.

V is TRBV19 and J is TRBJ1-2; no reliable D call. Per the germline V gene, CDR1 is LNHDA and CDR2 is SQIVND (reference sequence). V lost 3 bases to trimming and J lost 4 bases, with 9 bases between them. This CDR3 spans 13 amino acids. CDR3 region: CASSMPGVYGYTF. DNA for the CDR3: TGTGCCAGTAGTATGCCAGGAGTCTATGGCTACACCTTC.

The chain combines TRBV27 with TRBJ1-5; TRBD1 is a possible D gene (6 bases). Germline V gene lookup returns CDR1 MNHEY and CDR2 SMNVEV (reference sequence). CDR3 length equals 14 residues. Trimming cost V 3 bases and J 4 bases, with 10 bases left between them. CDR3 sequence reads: CASSFTGQNQPQHF. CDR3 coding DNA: TGTGCCAGCAGTTTCACAGGGCAAAATCAGCCCCAGCATTTT.

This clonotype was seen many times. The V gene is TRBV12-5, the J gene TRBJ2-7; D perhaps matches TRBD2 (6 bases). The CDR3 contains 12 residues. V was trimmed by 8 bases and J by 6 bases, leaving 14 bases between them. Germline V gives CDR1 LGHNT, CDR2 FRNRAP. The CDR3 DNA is TGTGCTAGTAGCGGGCCGCGCGGCGAGCAGTACTTC. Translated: CASSGPRGEQYF.

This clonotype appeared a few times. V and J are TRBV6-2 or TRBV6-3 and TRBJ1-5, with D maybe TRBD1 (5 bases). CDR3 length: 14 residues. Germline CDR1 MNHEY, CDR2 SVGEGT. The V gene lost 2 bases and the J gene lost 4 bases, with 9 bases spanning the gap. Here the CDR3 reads CASSYRGVNQPQHF. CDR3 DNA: TGTGCCAGCAGTTACCGGGGGGTTAATCAGCCCCAGCATTTT.

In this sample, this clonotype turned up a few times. The CDR3 region is CASSTTGVANEKLFF. The CDR3 nucleotides read TGCGCCAGCAGTACAACAGGGGTGGCTAATGAAAAACTGTTTTTT. The chain carries TRBV5-1 and TRBJ1-4, with TRBD1 identical over 7 bases. This CDR3 comprises 15 residues. CDR1 SGHRS and CDR2 YFSETQ come from the germline V gene. With 5 bases clipped from V and 3 bases from J, the junction kept 7 bases outside the gene matches.

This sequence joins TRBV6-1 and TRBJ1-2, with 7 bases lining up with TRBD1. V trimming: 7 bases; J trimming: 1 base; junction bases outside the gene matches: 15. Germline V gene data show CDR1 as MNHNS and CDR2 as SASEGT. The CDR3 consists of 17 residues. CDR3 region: CASTTTGKWVGNYGYTF. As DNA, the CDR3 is TGTGCCAGCACTACGACAGGGAAGTGGGTTGGTAACTATGGCTACACCTTC.

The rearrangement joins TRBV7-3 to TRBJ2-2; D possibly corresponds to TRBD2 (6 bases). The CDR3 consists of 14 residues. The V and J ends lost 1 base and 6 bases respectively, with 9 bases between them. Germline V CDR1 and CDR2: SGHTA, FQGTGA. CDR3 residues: CASSLSGGAGELFF. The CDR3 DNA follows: TGTGCCAGCAGCTTAAGCGGCGGGGCCGGGGAGCTGTTTTTT.

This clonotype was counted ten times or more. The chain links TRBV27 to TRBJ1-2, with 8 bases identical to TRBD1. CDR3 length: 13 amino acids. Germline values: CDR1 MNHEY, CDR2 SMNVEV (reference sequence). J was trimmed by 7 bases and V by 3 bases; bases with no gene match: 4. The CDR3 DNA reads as TGTGCCAGCAGTTTCAGGGGGCTTGCTGGCTACACCTTC. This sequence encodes CASSFRGLAGYTF.

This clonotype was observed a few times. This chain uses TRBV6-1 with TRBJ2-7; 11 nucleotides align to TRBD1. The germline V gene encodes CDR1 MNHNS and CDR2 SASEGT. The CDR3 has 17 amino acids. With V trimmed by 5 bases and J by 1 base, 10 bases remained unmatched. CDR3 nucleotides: TGTGCCAGCAGTCGGGGGACAGGGGGTTCAAAGTCCTACGAGCAGTACTTC. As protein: CASSRGTGGSKSYEQYF.

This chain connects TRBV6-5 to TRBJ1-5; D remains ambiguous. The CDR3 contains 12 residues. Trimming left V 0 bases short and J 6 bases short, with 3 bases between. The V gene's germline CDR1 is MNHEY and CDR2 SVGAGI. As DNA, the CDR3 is TGTGCCAGCAGTTACTCCGTTCAGCCCCAGCATTTT. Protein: CASSYSVQPQHF.

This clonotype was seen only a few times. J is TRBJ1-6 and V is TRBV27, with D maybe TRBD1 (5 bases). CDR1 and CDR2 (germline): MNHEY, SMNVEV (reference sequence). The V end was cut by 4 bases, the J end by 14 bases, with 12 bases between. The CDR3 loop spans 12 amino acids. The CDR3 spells CASSWDALTLHF. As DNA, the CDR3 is TGTGCCAGCAGTTGGGACGCTCTAACCCTCCACTTT.

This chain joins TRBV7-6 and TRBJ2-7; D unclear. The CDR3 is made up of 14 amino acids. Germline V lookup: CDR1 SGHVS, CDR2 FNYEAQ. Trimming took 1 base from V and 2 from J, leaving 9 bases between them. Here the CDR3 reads CASSLGTVPYEQYF. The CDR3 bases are TGTGCCAGCAGCTTAGGCACAGTACCCTACGAGCAGTACTTC.

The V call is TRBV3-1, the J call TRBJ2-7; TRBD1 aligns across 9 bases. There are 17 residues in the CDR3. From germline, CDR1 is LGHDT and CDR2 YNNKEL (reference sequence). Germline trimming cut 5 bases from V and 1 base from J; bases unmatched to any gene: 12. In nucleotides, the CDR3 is TGTGCCAGCAGCTTGGGACAGGGAACCCCTCTTTCCTACGAGCAGTACTTC. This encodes CASSLGQGTPLSYEQYF.

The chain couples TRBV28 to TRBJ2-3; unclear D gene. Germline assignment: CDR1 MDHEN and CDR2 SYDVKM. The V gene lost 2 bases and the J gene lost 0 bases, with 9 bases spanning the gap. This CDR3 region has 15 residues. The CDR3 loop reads CASSLDHPSTDTQYF. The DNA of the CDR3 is TGTGCCAGCAGTTTAGATCATCCGAGCACAGATACGCAGTATTTT.

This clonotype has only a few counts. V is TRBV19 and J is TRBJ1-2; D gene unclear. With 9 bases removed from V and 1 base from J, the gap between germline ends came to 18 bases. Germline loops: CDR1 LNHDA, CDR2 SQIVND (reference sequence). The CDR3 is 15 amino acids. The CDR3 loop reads CASYLPGQGNYGYTF. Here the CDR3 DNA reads TGTGCCAGCTATCTCCCCGGGCAAGGTAACTATGGCTACACCTTC.

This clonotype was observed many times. The CDR3 DNA is TGTGCCAGCAGTGCGATTAGGACAGGGCACACCTTC. It specifies CASSAIRTGHTF. V and J are TRBV2 and TRBJ1-2; 8 bases map to TRBD1. Germline V CDR1 and CDR2: SNHLY, FYNNEI. V shed 4 bases and J 12 bases; nucleotides not matched to a gene: 7. The CDR3 totals 12 residues.

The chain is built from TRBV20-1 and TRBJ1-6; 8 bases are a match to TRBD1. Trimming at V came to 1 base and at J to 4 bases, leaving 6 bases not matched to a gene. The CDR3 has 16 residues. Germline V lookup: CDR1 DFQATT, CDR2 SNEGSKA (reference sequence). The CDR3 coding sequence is TGCAGTGCTAGAGCCCAGGGACAGGTGTATAATTCACCCCTCCACTTT. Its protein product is CSARAQGQVYNSPLHF.

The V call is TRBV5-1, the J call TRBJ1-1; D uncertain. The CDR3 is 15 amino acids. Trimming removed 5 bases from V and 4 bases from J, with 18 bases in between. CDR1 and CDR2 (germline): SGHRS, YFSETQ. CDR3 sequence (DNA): TGCGCCAGCAGTCGCGCTTCTGGGTCCCTCACTGAAGCTTTCTTT. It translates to CASSRASGSLTEAFF.